Described below is a single T cell receptor (beta chain) sequence and its context. The antigen is not known. V was cut by 1 base and J by 8 bases, with 5 bases left in between. In germline, CDR1 is SEHNR, CDR2 FQNEAQ (reference sequence). The CDR3 runs 11 residues. 13 Jbeta primers and 60 Vbeta primers were used for the PCR. The protocol was immunoSEQ multiplex PCR, while the TCRdb copy is restricted to in-frame clones and leaves out a portion. Of 200,000 to 250,000 clones in the sample, about 80% were seen once. This sample is drawn from a study of cytomegalovirus exposure and HLA in healthy donors. Whole-study results and caveats: What was likely a sequencing artifact was a cluster of highly shared sequence variants. Listed as cytomegalovirus-associated were 150 to 200 TCR beta chains. In an earlier analysis, about 87% or about 30%: the productive usage of most TCR beta V segments. Most sequenced TCRs were rare (though some public TCRs occurred in many donors).

The source of this sequence is a woman aged 55-75 years in good health and CMV-seropositive. The chain has TRBV7-9 and TRBJ1-1; D ambiguous. Sequencing input: PBMCs. The CDR3 spells CASSLDSEAFF. CDR3 bases: TGTGCCAGCAGCTTAGACAGCGAAGCTTTCTTT.